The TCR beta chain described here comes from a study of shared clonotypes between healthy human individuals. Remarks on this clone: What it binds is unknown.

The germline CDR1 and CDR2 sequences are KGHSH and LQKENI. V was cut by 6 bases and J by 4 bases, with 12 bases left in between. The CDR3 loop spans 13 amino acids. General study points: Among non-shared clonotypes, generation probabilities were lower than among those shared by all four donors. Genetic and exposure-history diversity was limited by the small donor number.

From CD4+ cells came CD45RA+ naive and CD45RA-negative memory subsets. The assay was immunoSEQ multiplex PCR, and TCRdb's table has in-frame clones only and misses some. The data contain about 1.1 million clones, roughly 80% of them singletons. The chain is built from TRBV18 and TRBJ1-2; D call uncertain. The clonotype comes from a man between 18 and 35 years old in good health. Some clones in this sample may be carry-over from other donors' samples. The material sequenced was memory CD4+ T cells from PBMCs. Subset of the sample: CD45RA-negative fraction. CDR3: CASSPDFPYGYTF. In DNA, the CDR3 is TGTGCCAGCTCCCCCGATTTCCCCTATGGCTACACCTTC. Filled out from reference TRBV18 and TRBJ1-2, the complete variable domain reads NAGVMQNPRHLVRRRGQEARLRCSPMKGHSHVYWYRQLPEEGLKFMVYLQKENIIDESGMPKERFSAEFPKEGPSILRIQQVVRGDSAAYFCASSPDFPYGYTFGSGTRLTVV.